This is a list of T cell receptor beta chains from one sample in a study of shared clonotypes between healthy human individuals. The assay was immunoSEQ multiplex PCR, and TCRdb's table has in-frame clones only and misses some. This table holds some 490,000 clones, roughly 80% found once. Sequences were obtained from PBMCs. These TCRs come from a woman aged 35 to 49 in good health. Some clones in this sample may be carry-over from other donors' samples. The CDR3 runs from the conserved cysteine through the conserved F or W.

j_gene: TRBJ2-7; len: 15; v_gene: TRBV28; CDR3aa: CASSPGDPIPYEQYF
j_gene: TRBJ2-3; len: 15; v_gene: TRBV5-1; CDR3aa: CASSAAGLLTDTQYF
j_gene: TRBJ2-7; len: 12; v_gene: TRBV27; CDR3aa: CASRGSAYEQYF
j_gene: TRBJ1-3; len: 14; v_gene: TRBV19; CDR3aa: CASNEQYSGNTIYF
j_gene: TRBJ2-3; len: 11; v_gene: TRBV10-3; CDR3aa: CAIQGVDTQYF
j_gene: TRBJ1-2; len: 15; v_gene: TRBV27; CDR3aa: CASGDREAGNYGYTF
j_gene: TRBJ2-1; len: 12; v_gene: TRBV28; CDR3aa: CASSSGLREQFF
j_gene: TRBJ2-7; len: 13; v_gene: TRBV7-3; CDR3aa: CASISSDGYEQYF
j_gene: TRBJ2-5; len: 15; v_gene: TRBV7-3; CDR3aa: CASSWSGSRGETQYF
j_gene: TRBJ1-1; len: 12; v_gene: TRBV5-1; CDR3aa: CASSSRESEAFF
j_gene: TRBJ2-1; len: 14; v_gene: TRBV11-2; CDR3aa: CASSPGTMAGEQFF
j_gene: TRBJ2-5; len: 16; v_gene: TRBV6-5; CDR3aa: CASSYSGLSIAETQYF
j_gene: TRBJ1-2; len: 11; v_gene: TRBV29-1; CDR3aa: CGESSNYGYTF
j_gene: TRBJ2-1; len: 13; v_gene: TRBV21-1; CDR3aa: CASGRLARNEQFF
j_gene: TRBJ2-2; len: 17; v_gene: TRBV6-4; CDR3aa: CASMSGQGLANTGELFF
j_gene: TRBJ2-3; len: 16; v_gene: TRBV19; CDR3aa: CASSRGIAENTDTQYF
j_gene: TRBJ2-1; len: 16; v_gene: TRBV5-1; CDR3aa: CASSLNLRDRNNEQFF
j_gene: TRBJ1-1; len: 17; v_gene: TRBV21-1; CDR3aa: CASNPSTVDRANTEAFF